Sequencing of this T cell receptor beta chain was carried out in a study of cytomegalovirus exposure and HLA in healthy donors. Study-wide findings and caveats: High specificity and sensitivity for cytomegalovirus status were reported for the classifier. Reported findings show TCR beta sequences accurately forecast HLA-A and HLA-B alleles in most subjects. Analysis was carried out at a later point, and it linked a missense DCLRE1C variant to TCR beta V- and J-gene trimming.

To note about this clone: Its antigen is not known. Other DNA sequences from this sample encode an identical CDR3 as well.

PCR involved 60 Vbeta and 13 Jbeta primers. The method was immunoSEQ multiplex PCR; TCRdb's version includes in-frame clones alone and lacks a portion of them. The sample totals 30,000 to 35,000 clones. V lost 0 bases to trimming and J lost 1 base, with 7 bases between them. This CDR3 contains 14 residues. CDR1 SGHNT and CDR2 YYREEE come from the germline V gene (reference sequence). This receptor was obtained from a woman aged 40 to 50 in good health and CMV-seropositive. The chain carries TRBV5-4 and TRBJ1-2; D remains ambiguous. The material sequenced was PBMCs. CDR3 region: CASSLVTVNYGYTF. CDR3 nucleotide sequence: TGTGCCAGCAGCTTGGTAACTGTTAACTATGGCTACACCTTC. Using reference TRBV5-4 and TRBJ1-2 for the parts outside the CDR3, the full variable domain is ETGVTQSPTHLIKTRGQQVTLRCSSQSGHNTVSWYQQALGQGPQFIFQYYREEENGRGNFPPRFSGLQFPNYSSELNVNALELDDSALYLCASSLVTVNYGYTFGSGTRLTVV.